These 30 T cell receptor beta chains came from one sample sequenced in a study of glioma-infiltrating T cells. The iRepertoire nested amplicon-rescue multiplex PCR amplified TCR alpha and beta CDR3s from RNA. TCRdb analysed the multiplex PCR reads with MiXCR anew, one entry per CDR3 protein. The data contain 150,000 to 200,000 distinct CDR3 sequences, more than 35% of them seen just once; the ten biggest clones take up 5.2%. Sequences were obtained from glioma tissue, nonneoplastic brain tissue, or PBMCs (not recorded which). The receptors come from a human donor with low-grade glioma or glioblastoma, undergoing nonglioma brain surgery, or in good health (not recorded which).

The V gene is TRBV4-2, the J gene TRBJ2-5; 8 positions agree with TRBD2. The CDR3 runs 16 residues. Germline CDR1 and CDR2: LGHNA and YNFKEQ. The junction had 8 bases not matched to a gene; V was cut back by 0 bases and J by 5 bases. The CDR3 protein is CASSQDRSGSQETQYF. CDR3 bases: TGTGCCAGCAGCCAAGACCGGAGCGGGAGTCAGGAGACCCAGTACTTC.

This clonotype came up many times. The chain combines TRBV2 with TRBJ1-2; no reliable D call. There are 14 residues in the CDR3. V lost 3 bases to trimming and J lost 1 base, with 9 bases between them. CDR1 and CDR2 from the germline V gene are SNHLY and FYNNEI. Written as DNA, the CDR3 is TGTGCCAGCAGTGAGTTGGGCGGTAACTATGGCTACACCTTC. The encoded protein is CASSELGGNYGYTF.

The V gene is TRBV3-1, the J gene TRBJ2-1; TRBD1 might be the D (6 bases). The germline V gene encodes CDR1 LGHDT and CDR2 YNNKEL (reference sequence). This CDR3 has 13 amino acids. The V and J ends lost 8 bases and 4 bases respectively, with 12 bases between them. Here the CDR3 DNA reads TGTGCCAGCCAAGGACAGTCTTACAATGAGCAGTTCTTC. This sequence encodes CASQGQSYNEQFF.

This sequence joins TRBV2 and TRBJ2-3; a weak D match, TRBD2 (5 bases). V lost 4 bases and J lost 6, with 14 bases in between. This CDR3 spans 14 amino acids. Per germline, CDR1 SNHLY and CDR2 FYNNEI. The CDR3 region is CASSVFREADTQYF. DNA for the CDR3: TGTGCCAGCAGTGTATTCCGGGAAGCGGATACGCAGTATTTT. The full variable domain, with the rest looked up from reference TRBV2 and TRBJ2-3, is EPEVTQTPSHQVTQMGQEVILRCVPISNHLYFYWYRQILGQKVEFLVSFYNNEISEKSEIFDDQFSVERPDGSNFTLKIRSTKLEDSAMYFCASSVFREADTQYFGPGTRLTVL.

Of note for this clonotype: This may stem from a read error, because a much larger clone lies one nucleotide away. The V and J genes are TRBV27 and TRBJ2-1; the D gene is possibly TRBD1 (6 bases). Germline V lookup: CDR1 MNHEY, CDR2 SMNVEV (reference sequence). The length of the CDR3 is 14 residues. CDR3 sequence (DNA): TGTGCCAGCGGCCACGGGCTAGACAGGTATGAGCAGTCCTTC. Its translation is CASGHGLDRYEQSF.

Note on this clonotype: It may be a read error: a sequence one base away is much more abundant. V gene TRBV20-1 combines with J gene TRBJ1-1, with no clear D. This CDR3 is built from 13 residues. The germline CDR1 and CDR2 sequences are DFQATT and SNEGSKA (reference sequence). In DNA, the CDR3 is TGCAGTGCCGACCCCGGTGGGTACACTAAAGCTTTCTTT. It specifies CSADPGGYTKAFF.

This clonotype appeared many times. The chain links TRBV7-2 to TRBJ2-7; D is uncertain. This CDR3 has 13 residues. Per the germline V gene, CDR1 is SGHTA and CDR2 is FQGNSA. Trimming pared 2 bases from V and 3 bases from J, leaving 8 bases between. DNA of the CDR3: TGTGCCAGCAGCTTAAGGTTGGGCTACGAGCAGTACTTC. Protein sequence: CASSLRLGYEQYF.

A word on this clonotype: A clone one base away is much larger, so this may be a read error. The chain uses TRBV19 and TRBJ1-2, with D perhaps TRBD1 (5 bases). Deletions cut 5 bases from V and 2 bases from J, with 12 bases between. CDR1 is LNHDA and CDR2 is SQIVND in the germline V gene (reference sequence). CDR3 length: 14 amino acids. The CDR3 region is CASSPITGNYGYTF. The CDR3 DNA is TGTGCCAGTAGTCCCATTACAGGAAACTATGGCTACACCTTC. Together with reference TRBV19 and TRBJ1-2, the CDR3 gives the full variable domain: DGGITQSPKYLFRKEGQNVTLSCEQNLNHDAMYWYRQDPGQGLRLIYYSQIVNDFQKGDIAEGYSVSREKKESFPLTVTSAQKNPTAFYLCASSPITGNYGYTFGSGTRLTVV.

The V call is TRBV2, the J call TRBJ2-7; no definite D call. CDR1 and CDR2 (germline): SNHLY, FYNNEI. CDR3 length equals 11 residues. V was clipped by 2 bases and J by 8 bases, with 7 bases between them. The DNA of the CDR3 is TGTGCCAGCAGTGAAAATTACCAGCAGTACTTC. The encoded protein is CASSENYQQYF.

Remarks on this clonotype: A junction end diverges from the germline sequence, so it may reflect a read error. The chain has TRBV9 and TRBJ1-5, with TRBD1 identical over 7 bases. This CDR3 comprises 15 residues. The germline V gene has CDR1 SGDLS and CDR2 YYNGEE. The CDR3 bases are TGTGCCAGCAGTATCGGGACAGCTAACAATCAGCCCCATCATTTT. Protein sequence: CASSIGTANNQPHHF.

Worth noting for this clonotype: This could be a read error, since a much larger clone is one nucleotide away. The rearrangement links TRBV27 to TRBJ2-7; D possibly matches TRBD1 or TRBD2 (6 bases each). CDR3 length equals 14 residues. CDR1 is MNHEY, CDR2 SMNVEV, per germline (reference sequence). Trimming cost V 5 bases and J 2 bases, with 13 bases left between them. Here the CDR3 DNA reads TGTGCCAGCAGTCTAGAGGGGGGACCCTACGAGCAGTACTTC. Residues: CASSLEGGPYEQYF.

In its sample, this clonotype was seen many times. The chain is built from TRBV6-1 and TRBJ2-3, with a tentative D call TRBD2 (6 bases). V dropped 3 bases and J dropped 14 bases, with 15 bases sitting between them. This CDR3 has 12 residues. From germline, CDR1 is MNHNS and CDR2 SASEGT. This CDR3 is CASSDRDSHPYF. CDR3 DNA: TGTGCCAGCAGTGACCGGGACTCCCATCCGTATTTT.

This clonotype was seen many times. This chain links TRBV28 with TRBJ1-1; possibly TRBD1 for D (5 bases). This CDR3 comprises 15 residues. Germline lookup yields CDR1 MDHEN and CDR2 SYDVKM. V was pared by 3 bases and J by 0 bases, with 11 bases between. The CDR3 sequence: CASSLFLTVNTEAFF. The CDR3 nucleotides read TGTGCCAGCAGTTTGTTTTTGACAGTGAACACTGAAGCTTTCTTT.

This clonotype was detected only a few times. V usage is TRBV18 and J usage is TRBJ1-1; D unclear. V lost 6 bases, J lost 4 bases, and 15 bases lay in between. The V gene's germline CDR1 is KGHSH and CDR2 LQKENI. The CDR3 is made up of 14 amino acids. In nucleotides, the CDR3 is TGTGCCAGCTCTTACAGCAGGAGGAGCACTGAAGCTTTCTTT. Translated: CASSYSRRSTEAFF.

The chain has TRBV15 and TRBJ2-2; D unresolved. The CDR3 is 14 residues long. Trimming pared 9 bases from V and 0 bases from J, leaving 11 bases between. In germline, CDR1 is LNHNV, CDR2 YYDKDF (reference sequence). CDR3 nucleotides: TGTGCCACAACCCGACGATCGAACACCGGGGAGCTGTTTTTT. This translates into CATTRRSNTGELFF.

The table lists this clonotype with many counts. The rearrangement links TRBV20-1 to TRBJ1-2, with D possibly matching TRBD1 (6 bases). Trimming stripped 6 bases from V and 8 bases from J, with 19 bases between. Germline loops: CDR1 DFQATT, CDR2 SNEGSKA (reference sequence). The CDR3 consists of 13 residues. This chain's CDR3 is CSADLTGFGGYTF. In nucleotides, the CDR3 is TGCAGTGCCGATCTTACAGGGTTCGGAGGCTACACCTTC.

This clonotype was found once. CDR3 DNA sequence: TGTGCCAGCAGCTTAGACTCGGGACTATCATTTGAGACCCAGTACTTC. It yields the protein CASSLDSGLSFETQYF. The rearrangement joins TRBV7-8 to TRBJ2-5; 7 bases match TRBD2. Germline V gives CDR1 SGHVS, CDR2 FQNEAQ. This CDR3 has 16 residues. The junction had 10 bases not matched to a gene; V was cut back by 1 base and J by 5 bases.

The chain is built from TRBV4-1 and TRBJ2-5; 8 bases map to TRBD2. The CDR3 contains 16 residues. V lost 2 bases to trimming and J lost 2 bases; unmatched junction nucleotides: 7. Germline CDR1 is MGHRA and CDR2 is YSYEKL. The chain's CDR3 is CASSQLGLGLQETQYF. CDR3 DNA: TGCGCCAGCAGCCAACTGGGACTAGGTCTTCAAGAGACCCAGTACTTC.

In its sample, this clonotype was seen many times. V is TRBV20-1 and J is TRBJ2-7; 12 bases match TRBD2. Germline CDR1 is DFQATT and CDR2 is SNEGSKA (reference sequence). Unmatched junction bases numbered 11, after V lost 3 bases and J lost 2 bases. The CDR3 length is 17 residues. For the CDR3, the DNA is TGCAGTGCTAGGTGGGGGACTAGCGGGTCTGTGACCTACGAGCAGTACTTC. This sequence encodes CSARWGTSGSVTYEQYF.

The gene calls are TRBV28 and TRBJ2-1; 8 nucleotides line up with TRBD2. Unmatched junction bases numbered 18, after V lost 8 bases and J lost 15 bases. Germline CDR1 reads MDHEN; CDR2 reads SYDVKM. The CDR3 is 14 amino acids. Written as DNA, the CDR3 is TGTGCCAGCGGAAACGGGGCCAAAAAGCGGGAGTGGTTCTTC. This encodes CASGNGAKKREWFF.

The chain recombines TRBV20-1 with TRBJ2-1, with 10 bases matching TRBD2. The trim removed 5 bases at V and 8 bases at J, leaving 9 bases unmatched. Germline values: CDR1 DFQATT, CDR2 SNEGSKA (reference sequence). The CDR3 totals 14 residues. CDR3 in amino acids: CSAVLAGESYEQFF. The CDR3 coding sequence is TGCAGTGCTGTCCTAGCGGGAGAAAGTTATGAGCAGTTCTTC.

A note on this clonotype: A much larger clone sits a single nucleotide away, making a read error possible. The CDR3 sequence: CAISSYGTANQPQHF. The CDR3 DNA is TGTGCCATCAGTTCCTACGGGACAGCTAATCAGCCCCAGCATTTT. The chain uses TRBV6-2 or TRBV6-3 and TRBJ1-5; TRBD1 matches at 7 bases. Germline V gene lookup returns CDR1 MNHEY and CDR2 SVGEGT. The CDR3 sequence is 15 residues long.

This clonotype was observed at least ten times. This chain connects TRBV6-1 to TRBJ2-1; TRBD2 matches at 10 bases. CDR1 is MNHNS and CDR2 is SASEGT in the germline V gene. The CDR3 is 16 residues long. V lost 5 bases to trimming and J lost 9 bases; unmatched junction nucleotides: 13. This CDR3 reads CASSPLPSGSIGEQFF. In nucleotides, the CDR3 is TGTGCCAGCAGTCCCCTTCCTAGCGGGAGCATTGGTGAGCAGTTCTTC.

This clonotype was counted many times. The chain employs TRBV7-2 and TRBJ1-2; D is undetermined. Per germline, CDR1 SGHTA and CDR2 FQGNSA. CDR3 length: 14 residues. Trimming shortened V by 2 bases and J by 8 bases, and 15 bases separated the two germline ends. CDR3 in amino acids: CASSLNRLAGGYTF. The CDR3 region has the DNA TGTGCCAGCAGCTTAAACCGACTCGCCGGAGGCTACACCTTC.

In the case of this clonotype: A read error may be the cause here, since a much bigger clone is one base away. The chain uses TRBV6-1 and TRBJ2-1; D not certain. This CDR3 has 14 amino acids. CDR1 MNHNS and CDR2 SASEGT come from the germline V gene. V lost 2 bases, J lost 5 bases, and 10 bases lay in between. The CDR3 reads CASSETALNNEQFF. In DNA form, the CDR3 reads TGTGCCAGCAGTGAAACAGCGCTCAACAATGAGCAGTTCTTC.

This clonotype was seen repeatedly, ten times or more. The rearrangement uses TRBV19 and TRBJ2-3; 9 bases align to TRBD1. Germline assignment: CDR1 LNHDA and CDR2 SQIVND (reference sequence). Unmatched junction bases numbered 9, after V lost 7 bases and J lost 4 bases. The CDR3 sequence is 15 residues long. The CDR3 loop is CASTPGQGSADTQYF. In DNA, the CDR3 is TGTGCCAGTACCCCGGGACAGGGCAGCGCAGATACGCAGTATTTT. Combining the CDR3 with reference TRBV19 and TRBJ2-3 gives the whole variable domain DGGITQSPKYLFRKEGQNVTLSCEQNLNHDAMYWYRQDPGQGLRLIYYSQIVNDFQKGDIAEGYSVSREKKESFPLTVTSAQKNPTAFYLCASTPGQGSADTQYFGPGTRLTVL.

In this sample, this clonotype turned up many times. V is TRBV7-8 and J is TRBJ2-7, with D possibly matching TRBD2 (6 bases). V gave up 3 bases and J gave up 2 bases, with 14 bases separating them. In germline, CDR1 is SGHVS, CDR2 FQNEAQ. The CDR3 is 15 residues long. The CDR3 bases are TGTGCCAGCAGCTTCACGGGGGTCGATACCTACGAGCAGTACTTC. Residues: CASSFTGVDTYEQYF. Supplemented by reference TRBV7-8 and TRBJ2-7, the full variable domain reads GAGVSQSPRYKVAKRGQDVALRCDPISGHVSLFWYQQALGQGPEFLTYFQNEAQLDKSGLPSDRFFAERPEGSVSTLKIQRTQQEDSAVYLCASSFTGVDTYEQYFGPGTRLTVT.

This clonotype was detected many times. The genes are TRBV27 and TRBJ1-2; D perhaps matches TRBD1 (6 bases). Trimming took 2 bases from V and 7 from J, leaving 14 bases between them. This CDR3 region has 14 residues. The germline V gene has CDR1 MNHEY and CDR2 SMNVEV (reference sequence). CDR3 sequence: CASSLRGGGTGYTF. The DNA for the CDR3 is TGTGCCAGCAGTTTAAGGGGAGGGGGGACTGGCTACACCTTC.

This chain uses TRBV12-3 or TRBV12-4 with TRBJ2-5, with D maybe TRBD2 (5 bases). This CDR3 has 12 amino acids. V was pared by 3 bases and J by 3 bases, with 5 bases between. Here the CDR3 DNA reads TGTGCCAGCAGTTTCGGGGAAGAGACCCAGTACTTC. The encoded protein is CASSFGEETQYF.

In this sample, this clonotype turned up many times. Here the CDR3 DNA reads TGTCACCGGGAGCATACCTACGAGCAGTACTTC. The encoded protein is CHREHTYEQYF. The chain combines TRBV7-9 with TRBJ2-7, with TRBD2 as a possible D gene (6 bases). Germline loops: CDR1 SEHNR, CDR2 FQNEAQ (reference sequence). There are 11 residues in the CDR3.